This T cell receptor beta chain was captured in a study of Ad26.COV2.S vaccination and SARS-CoV-2 variants. Looking at the study overall: Dosing was one shot or two shots 56 days apart.

Stated treatment: 15 to 20 received Ad26.COV2.S at low or high dose, single or two shots; 5 received placebo; per-sample allocation not given. Sampling occurred on day 63 after the first vaccine or placebo injection. Measured with immunoSEQ multiplex PCR; TCRdb has only the in-frame clones, and not every one. Among hundreds of thousands of clones listed, 90% were seen once. Here the sequenced sample was peripheral blood, taken in a trial of Ad26.COV2.S vaccine versus placebo. This clonotype originated in a person aged 18-65 years who received the Ad26.COV2.S COVID-19 vaccine or a placebo.

The CDR3: CASSSKSSYEQYF. For the CDR3, the DNA is TGTGCCAGCAGCTCCAAAAGCTCCTACGAGCAGTACTTC. The gene calls are TRBV7-9 and TRBJ2-7; no definite D call. Germline V CDR1 and CDR2: SEHNR, FQNEAQ (reference sequence). The CDR3 is made up of 13 amino acids. V lost 4 bases, J lost 0 bases, and 7 bases lay in between.